This T cell receptor beta chain was sequenced during a study of blood T cell repertoires in COVID-19. Whole-study context: There were acute and convalescent COVID-19 samples, and they came from the United States, Italy and Spain.

Per the original data handling: From reference gene primer amplification, estimates of nucleated cell counts were derived. Using immunoSEQ multiplex PCR, the repertoire was profiled, and TCRdb retains in-frame clones only, with some absent. Clonal size and the V and J genes are those of that table, whereas D and trimming came from the DNA. The table lists approximately 280,000 clones, roughly four fifths of them singletons, with about 5% in the top ten. With 4 bases removed from V and 6 bases from J, the gap between germline ends came to 9 bases. This CDR3 comprises 13 residues. Germline V gene data show CDR1 as SNHLY and CDR2 as FYNNEI.

This TCR was recovered from a man in his forties who had been exposed to COVID-19. The gene calls are TRBV2 and TRBJ2-2, with D possibly matching TRBD2 (5 bases). The sample taken for sequencing was PBMCs or T cells enriched from blood (not recorded which). The CDR3 here is CASSVGRAGELFF. CDR3 in DNA: TGTGCCAGCAGTGTAGGGCGGGCCGGGGAGCTGTTTTTT.